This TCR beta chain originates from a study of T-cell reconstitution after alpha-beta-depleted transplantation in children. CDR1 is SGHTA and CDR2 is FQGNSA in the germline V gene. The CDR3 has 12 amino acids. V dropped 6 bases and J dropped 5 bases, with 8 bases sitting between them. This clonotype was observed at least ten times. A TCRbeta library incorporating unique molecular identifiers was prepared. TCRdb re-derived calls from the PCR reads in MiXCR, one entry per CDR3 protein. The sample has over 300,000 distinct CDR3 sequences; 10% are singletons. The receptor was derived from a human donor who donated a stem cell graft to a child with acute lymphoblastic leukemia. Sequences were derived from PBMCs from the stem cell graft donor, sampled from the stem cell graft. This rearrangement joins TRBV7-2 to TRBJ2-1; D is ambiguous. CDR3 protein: CASRNPNNEQFF. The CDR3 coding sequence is TGTGCCAGCAGGAACCCTAACAATGAGCAGTTCTTC.